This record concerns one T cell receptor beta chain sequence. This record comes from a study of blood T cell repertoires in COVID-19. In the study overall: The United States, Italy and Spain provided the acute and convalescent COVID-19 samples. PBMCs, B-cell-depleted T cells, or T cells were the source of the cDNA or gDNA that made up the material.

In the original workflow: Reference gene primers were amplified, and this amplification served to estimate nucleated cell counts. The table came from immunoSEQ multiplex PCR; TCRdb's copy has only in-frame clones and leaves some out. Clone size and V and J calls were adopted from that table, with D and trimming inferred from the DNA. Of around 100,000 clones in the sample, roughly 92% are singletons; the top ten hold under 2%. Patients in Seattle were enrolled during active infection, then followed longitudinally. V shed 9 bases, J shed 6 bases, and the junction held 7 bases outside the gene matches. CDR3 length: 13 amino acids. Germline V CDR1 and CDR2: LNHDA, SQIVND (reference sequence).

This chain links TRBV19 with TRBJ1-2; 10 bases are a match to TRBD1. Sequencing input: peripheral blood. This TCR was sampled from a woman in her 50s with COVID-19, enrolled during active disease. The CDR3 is CASGTGVVNGYTF. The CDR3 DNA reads TGTGCCAGCGGGACAGGGGTAGTGAATGGCTACACCTTC.